Each of the 23 T cell receptor beta chains below was sequenced from the same sample in a study of T cells after yellow fever vaccination. TCRdb reprocessed the 5' RACE reads via MiXCR and lists one record per CDR3 protein. The repertoire has some 350,000 distinct CDR3 sequences, roughly 6.2% of them found once; the top ten carry 15%. The sample consisted of PBMCs, taken 5 days after the yellow fever booster vaccination. These TCRs come from a man aged 25 to 40 who received the YFV17D yellow fever vaccine.

The chain links TRBV20-1 to TRBJ1-5, with D perhaps matching TRBD1 (5 bases). The CDR3 sequence is 15 residues long. Between the trimmed V and J ends, which lost 6 bases and 0 bases, there was a span of 15 bases. The germline V gene encodes CDR1 DFQATT and CDR2 SNEGSKA (reference sequence). This CDR3 reads CSAVRQSRSNQPQHF. The CDR3 region has the DNA TGCAGTGCCGTTCGACAGTCCCGTAGCAATCAGCCCCAGCATTTT.

There are a few counts of this clonotype. V usage is TRBV20-1 and J usage is TRBJ1-2, with D unresolved. The germline gives CDR1 DFQATT, CDR2 SNEGSKA (reference sequence). V lost 8 bases and J 0 bases, leaving 13 bases between the germline ends. The CDR3 is 13 amino acids. The CDR3 DNA sequence: TGCAGTTGCCAATTGCAGCCTAACTATGGCTACACCTTC. It translates to CSCQLQPNYGYTF.

The chain couples TRBV12-3 or TRBV12-4 to TRBJ2-1; a weak D match, TRBD1 (6 bases). The CDR3 runs 13 residues. The germline V and J ends were trimmed by 2 bases and 12 bases, with 14 bases remaining between them. The DNA for the CDR3 is TGTGCCAGCAGTTTAAATATTGAGACAGGGCAGTTCTTC. Translating gives CASSLNIETGQFF.

This clonotype was counted a few times. The chain is built from TRBV25-1 and TRBJ2-7, with D maybe TRBD1 (6 bases). V lost 7 bases and J lost 2, with 15 bases in between. Germline-derived CDR1 and CDR2 are MGHDK and SYGVNS. The CDR3 has 14 amino acids. CDR3 nucleotide sequence: TGTGCCAGCAAGGGGGATACTATAACCTACGAGCAGTACTTC. This gives the protein CASKGDTITYEQYF.

This clonotype was seen a handful of times. The genes are TRBV6-2 or TRBV6-3 and TRBJ2-1, with no clear D. The V end lost 7 bases, the J end lost 10 bases, and 11 bases lay between the germline ends. Germline lookup yields CDR1 MNHEY and CDR2 SVGEGT. CDR3 length equals 11 residues. Written as DNA, the CDR3 is TGTGCCAGCACCACAATAGGAGAGCAGTTCTTC. Amino acid sequence: CASTTIGEQFF.

The sample holds a few counts of this clonotype. The chain recombines TRBV20-1 with TRBJ2-5; 8 nucleotides match TRBD2. This CDR3 contains 16 residues. The V and J ends lost 1 base and 1 base, in that order; junction bases with no gene match: 8. CDR1 is DFQATT, CDR2 SNEGSKA, per germline (reference sequence). The CDR3 DNA reads as TGCAGTGCTAGAGGATCGGTAGCGGGAATCCAAGAGACCCAGTACTTC. It specifies CSARGSVAGIQETQYF.

There are a few counts of this clonotype. The rearrangement uses TRBV28 and TRBJ2-6; TRBD1 or TRBD2 may be the D gene (5 bases each). Germline CDR1 and CDR2: MDHEN and SYDVKM. The CDR3 is 16 residues long. V was pared by 2 bases and J by 5 bases, with 13 bases between. This CDR3 reads CASSLRGLHWANVLTF. The DNA of the CDR3 is TGTGCCAGCAGTTTACGGGGCTTGCATTGGGCCAACGTCCTGACTTTC.

CDR3 sequence (DNA): TGCGCCAGCAGCAAGGGGGGTTCGGGAAGCTCCTACAATGAGCAGTTCTTC. Translation: CASSKGGSGSSYNEQFF. The chain joins TRBV5-1 to TRBJ2-1; the D gene could be TRBD1 or TRBD2 (6 bases each). The CDR3 consists of 17 residues. V lost 4 bases and J 0 bases, leaving 17 bases between the germline ends. Germline V lookup: CDR1 SGHRS, CDR2 YFSETQ.

This clonotype was detected only a few times. The V and J genes are TRBV6-2 or TRBV6-3 and TRBJ2-7, with 9 bases matching TRBD1. J was trimmed by 6 bases and V by 7 bases; bases with no gene match: 10. The CDR3 is made up of 14 amino acids. The germline V gene encodes CDR1 MNHEY and CDR2 SVGEGT. The CDR3 DNA reads as TGTGCCAGCAATCGCTGGACAGGGGAAAGCGAGCAGTACTTC. Its translation: CASNRWTGESEQYF.

There are many counts of this clonotype. The chain uses TRBV20-1 and TRBJ2-7; TRBD2 agrees at 13 bases. The V gene's germline CDR1 is DFQATT and CDR2 SNEGSKA (reference sequence). CDR3 length equals 14 residues. V was pared by 4 bases and J by 4 bases, with 4 bases of the junction left unmatched. CDR3 nucleotide sequence: TGCAGTGCTAAGACTAGCGGGGGGCCTTACGAGCAGTACTTC. Translation: CSAKTSGGPYEQYF.

This clonotype came up a few times. The V and J genes are TRBV11-2 and TRBJ2-2; D is unclear. Germline-derived CDR1 and CDR2 are SGHAT and FQNNGV. Trimming shortened V by 2 bases and J by 1 base, and 17 bases separated the two germline ends. The CDR3 sequence is 18 residues long. The CDR3 DNA reads TGTGCCAGCAGCTTAAGTCCAGCCTCGTCCCGGAACACCGGGGAGCTGTTTTTT. Protein sequence: CASSLSPASSRNTGELFF.

This clonotype occurred a few times. CDR3 bases: TGCAGTGCTAGAGATTTAACGGGGGCCGGCGAGCAGTACTTC. It is translated as CSARDLTGAGEQYF. The chain combines TRBV20-1 with TRBJ2-7; D possibly matches TRBD1 or TRBD2 (6 bases each). The germline CDR1 and CDR2 sequences are DFQATT and SNEGSKA (reference sequence). With 0 bases removed from V and 6 bases from J, the gap between germline ends came to 15 bases. The CDR3 has 14 residues.

The chain links TRBV18 to TRBJ2-3; no firm D call. With 4 bases removed from V and 0 bases from J, the gap between germline ends came to 2 bases. CDR3 length: 12 amino acids. In germline, CDR1 is KGHSH, CDR2 LQKENI. The CDR3 DNA is TGTGCCAGCTCACACAGCACAGATACGCAGTATTTT. As protein: CASSHSTDTQYF.

The rearrangement uses TRBV11-2 and TRBJ2-2, with TRBD2 matching 14 bases. This CDR3 spans 18 amino acids. Unmatched junction bases numbered 7, after V lost 3 bases and J lost 4 bases. CDR1 is SGHAT, CDR2 FQNNGV, per germline. The CDR3 DNA is TGTGCCAGCAGCTTCCTATGGACTAGCGGGAGGCCCACCGGGGAGCTGTTTTTT. As protein: CASSFLWTSGRPTGELFF.

In its sample, this clonotype was seen many times. The chain uses TRBV3-1 and TRBJ2-7, with a weak D call TRBD1 (6 bases). The CDR3 has 14 residues. In germline, CDR1 is LGHDT, CDR2 YNNKEL (reference sequence). V lost 6 bases and J lost 10, with 22 bases in between. This CDR3 reads CASSRQETSRRQYF. CDR3 in DNA: TGTGCCAGCAGTCGACAGGAGACCTCACGACGACAGTACTTC.

This clonotype was seen repeatedly, ten times or more. The chain is built from TRBV30 and TRBJ2-1; 7 nucleotides agree with TRBD1. The CDR3 covers 13 residues. Germline values: CDR1 GTSNPN, CDR2 SVGIG (reference sequence). V was pared by 2 bases and J by 4 bases, with 2 bases of the junction left unmatched. The CDR3 protein is CAWSRDRYNEQFF. CDR3 in DNA: TGTGCCTGGAGTCGGGACAGATACAATGAGCAGTTCTTC.

This clonotype came up many times. The chain recombines TRBV20-1 with TRBJ2-1; the D is unclear. CDR1 and CDR2 (germline): DFQATT, SNEGSKA (reference sequence). Trimming stripped 0 bases from V and 0 bases from J, with 15 bases between. The CDR3 length is 17 residues. In nucleotides, the CDR3 is TGCAGTGCTAGAGATAAGAAGCGACCGAGCTCCTACAATGAGCAGTTCTTC. Protein: CSARDKKRPSSYNEQFF.

The V call is TRBV29-1, the J call TRBJ2-7; D is perhaps TRBD1 (6 bases). This CDR3 has 13 amino acids. Looked up from germline, CDR1 is SQVTM and CDR2 is ANQGSEA. Trimming cost V 4 bases and J 3 bases, with 13 bases left between them. CDR3 region: CSVATGPLYEQYF. The CDR3 nucleotides are TGCAGCGTTGCGACAGGACCACTCTACGAGCAGTACTTC.

A note on this clonotype: Its ends do not fully match the called genes, so a read error is possible. The chain joins TRBV2 to TRBJ1-2; weak D call: TRBD1 (5 bases). CDR1 and CDR2 from the germline V gene are SNHLY and FYNNEI. The CDR3 spans 17 residues. As DNA, the CDR3 is TGTGCCATCAGTTTAGGTCGGGGCACACTTTATAACTATGGCTACACCTTC. Protein sequence: CAISLGRGTLYNYGYTF.

The CDR3 reads CASSPWVPPEAFF. CDR3 sequence (DNA): TGTGCCAGCTCACCATGGGTGCCCCCTGAAGCTTTCTTT. The chain carries TRBV18 and TRBJ1-1, with D unresolved. The ends were cut back, 2 bases at V and 6 bases at J, with 10 bases in the middle. The germline V gene encodes CDR1 KGHSH and CDR2 LQKENI. The CDR3 is made up of 13 amino acids.

This clonotype was seen ten or more times. The rearrangement uses TRBV18 and TRBJ2-5; D remains ambiguous. V was shortened by 2 bases and J by 5 bases, with 6 bases between the two germline ends. The CDR3 sequence is 12 residues long. CDR1 and CDR2 (germline): KGHSH, LQKENI. CDR3 sequence (DNA): TGTGCCAGCTCACCAATTGCCGAGACCCAGTACTTC. Translation: CASSPIAETQYF.

In this sample, this clonotype turned up a few times. The chain uses TRBV4-3 and TRBJ2-3; D is unresolved. V was pared by 0 bases and J by 2 bases, with 12 bases between. Germline V CDR1 and CDR2: LGHNA, YSLEER. CDR3 length: 16 amino acids. The CDR3 DNA follows: TGCGCCAGCAGCCAAGATCTGTCCCGTCCCACAGATACGCAGTATTTT. Translating gives CASSQDLSRPTDTQYF.

The table lists this clonotype with a few counts. This rearrangement joins TRBV25-1 to TRBJ2-7; unclear D gene. This CDR3 comprises 16 residues. Germline V gene data show CDR1 as MGHDK and CDR2 as SYGVNS. Between the trimmed V and J ends, which lost 1 base and 4 bases, there was a span of 17 bases. Here the CDR3 DNA reads TGTGCCAGCAGTGAATTGACGGCTGGGTCAAGGTACGAGCAGTACTTC. The encoded protein is CASSELTAGSRYEQYF.